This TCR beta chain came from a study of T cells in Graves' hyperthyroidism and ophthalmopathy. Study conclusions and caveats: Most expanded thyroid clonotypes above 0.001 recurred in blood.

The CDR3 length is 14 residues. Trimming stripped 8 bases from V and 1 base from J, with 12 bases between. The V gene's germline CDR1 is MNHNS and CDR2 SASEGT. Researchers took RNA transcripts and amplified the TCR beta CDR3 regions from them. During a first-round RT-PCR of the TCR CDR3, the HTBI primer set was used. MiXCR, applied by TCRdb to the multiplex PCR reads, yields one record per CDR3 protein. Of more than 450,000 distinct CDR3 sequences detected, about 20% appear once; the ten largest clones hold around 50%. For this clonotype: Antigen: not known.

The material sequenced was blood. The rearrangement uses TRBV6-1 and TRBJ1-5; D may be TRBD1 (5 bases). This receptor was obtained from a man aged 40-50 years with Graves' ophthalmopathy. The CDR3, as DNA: TGTGCCAGCGCGAACAGGCGCAGCAATCAGCCCCAGCATTTT. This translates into CASANRRSNQPQHF.